One and the same sample provided the 10 T cell receptor beta chains below, sequenced in a study of cytomegalovirus exposure and HLA in healthy donors. Use of 60 Vbeta and 13 Jbeta primers characterized the PCR. Profiling relied on immunoSEQ multiplex PCR, and the TCRdb table lists in-frame clones only, not all of them. The table has about 60,000 clones, roughly 74% seen once. The specimen sequenced was PBMCs. These TCRs come from a man in his forties or fifties in good health and CMV-seropositive.

The chain links TRBV10-3 to TRBJ2-7; a possible D gene is TRBD2 (5 bases). Germline CDR1 reads ENHRY; CDR2 reads SYGVKD. V was cut by 3 bases and J by 3 bases, with 24 bases left in between. This CDR3 is built from 18 residues. The CDR3 reads CAISDPASGSEQSYEQYF. The DNA of the CDR3 is TGTGCCATCAGTGACCCGGCTTCGGGGTCCGAACAGAGCTACGAGCAGTACTTC.

This rearrangement joins TRBV6-5 to TRBJ1-5; possible D gene TRBD1, 5 bases. CDR1 is MNHEY and CDR2 is SVGAGI in the germline V gene. Trimming pared 6 bases from V and 6 bases from J, leaving 12 bases between. This CDR3 has 13 amino acids. The CDR3 loop reads CASSPGGSQPQHF. DNA for the CDR3: TGTGCCAGCAGCCCCGGGGGGAGTCAGCCCCAGCATTTT.

This clone was seen a single time. The rearrangement joins TRBV14 to TRBJ2-7; D uncertain. This CDR3 comprises 15 residues. The germline gives CDR1 SGHDN, CDR2 FVKESK. V lost 5 bases, J lost 3 bases, and 17 bases lay in between. CDR3 protein: CASSSPGASIYEQYF. In nucleotides, the CDR3 is TGTGCCAGCAGCTCGCCCGGTGCCTCCATCTACGAGCAGTACTTC.

This chain connects TRBV4-1 to TRBJ2-3; 7 bases align to TRBD1. Trimming at V came to 0 bases and at J to 1 base, leaving 10 bases not matched to a gene. In germline, CDR1 is MGHRA, CDR2 YSYEKL. CDR3 length: 18 residues. The CDR3 protein is CASSQDPLGTVGTDTQYF. CDR3 in DNA: TGCGCCAGCAGCCAAGATCCATTAGGGACAGTCGGCACAGATACGCAGTATTTT.

The chain recombines TRBV9 with TRBJ2-3; TRBD2 is a possible D gene (5 bases). CDR3 size: 15 residues. V was pared by 3 bases and J by 4 bases, with 15 bases between. Germline lookup yields CDR1 SGDLS and CDR2 YYNGEE. The CDR3 sequence is CASSAYSGEADTQYF. The CDR3, as DNA: TGTGCCAGCAGCGCTTACAGCGGAGAGGCAGATACGCAGTATTTT.

The gene calls are TRBV5-1 and TRBJ2-3; 10 bases line up with TRBD2. Germline CDR1 and CDR2: SGHRS and YFSETQ. The CDR3 sequence is 17 residues long. V shed 0 bases, J shed 1 base, and the junction held 5 bases outside the gene matches. As DNA, the CDR3 is TGCGCCAGCAGCTTGGTGGGGCTAGCGGGAGGCACAGATACGCAGTATTTT. Translation gives CASSLVGLAGGTDTQYF.

The J gene is TRBJ1-6, the V gene TRBV6-5; the D gene is possibly TRBD1 (5 bases). The CDR3 spans 16 residues. Trimming removed 2 bases from V and 0 bases from J, with 8 bases in between. Per germline, CDR1 MNHEY and CDR2 SVGAGI. The CDR3 region has the DNA TGTGCCAGCAGTTACCGGGGGAGCTCCTATAATTCACCCCTCCACTTT. It encodes CASSYRGSSYNSPLHF.

The J gene is TRBJ1-1, the V gene TRBV19; the D gene is possibly TRBD1 (5 bases). CDR1 is LNHDA and CDR2 is SQIVND in the germline V gene (reference sequence). There are 14 residues in the CDR3. Trimming shortened V by 9 bases and J by 1 base, and 15 bases separated the two germline ends. In DNA, the CDR3 is TGTGCCAGCCGGCGGGACCTTGCGAACACTGAAGCTTTCTTT. Translating it yields CASRRDLANTEAFF.

The chain combines TRBV30 with TRBJ2-1; D unresolved. V was trimmed by 2 bases and J by 4 bases, leaving 9 bases between them. The CDR3 is 13 residues long. Germline V gene lookup returns CDR1 GTSNPN and CDR2 SVGIG (reference sequence). CDR3 protein: CAWSPVPYNEQFF. DNA for the CDR3: TGTGCCTGGAGTCCAGTACCTTACAATGAGCAGTTCTTC.

The J gene is TRBJ2-3, the V gene TRBV2; TRBD2 matches at 9 bases. This CDR3 is built from 15 residues. V lost 7 bases to trimming and J lost 7 bases; unmatched junction nucleotides: 12. Germline V gene lookup returns CDR1 SNHLY and CDR2 FYNNEI. CDR3: CASTYERGVGHTQYF. CDR3 sequence (DNA): TGTGCCAGCACTTACGAGCGGGGGGTCGGTCATACGCAGTATTTT.